This TCR beta chain was retrieved from a study of blood T cell repertoires in COVID-19 (dated by TCRdb to the early 2020s). At the level of the whole study: Samples from collaborators originated in the United States, Italy and Spain and spanned both the acute and convalescent phases of COVID-19. The material from the prospective study consisted of cDNA or gDNA derived from T cells, B-cell-depleted T cells, or PBMCs. The repertoires were made available in a free public database intended to serve as a resource for research on the immune response to SARS-CoV-2. Deeply sampled blood TCRbeta repertoires from subjects exposed to, actively infected with, or recovered from COVID-19 were included in the dataset. HLA class I and class II types, where available, came from metadata supplied by the sample provider rather than from assay-based typing. Samples were obtained from the ongoing ImmuneRACE study (first 160 participants) and from 1,200 or so subjects provided by 6 global collaborators. The sample metadata nearly always contained a de-identified subject ID, COVID-19 status, age in years and sex.

Deletion took 8 bases off V and 2 bases off J, with a span of 12 bases between the germline ends. Taken from the germline V gene, the CDR1 and CDR2 loops are SNHLY and FYNNEI. Spanning cysteine to phenylalanine, the CDR3 consists of 14 amino acids. Only the CDR3 DNA stays, 42 bases, in frame from base 1. Each collaborating institution followed its own protocols to collect whole blood in K2EDTA tubes. Collaborator samples were shipped for TCRbeta analysis as frozen whole blood, isolated PBMCs, or DNA extracted from either sample type. The paper's findings and limits, for the study overall: Clinical and demographic metadata were provided uncurated, with the amount varying by source and participant.

Concerning this clone: The antigen it recognizes is unknown. One base away there is no much larger clone; base qualities are not given. In the same sample, other DNA sequences code for this CDR3.

TCRbeta CDR3 regions were amplified from genomic DNA by means of the immunoSEQ Assay, a bias-controlled multiplex PCR. The paper's processing steps were these. Within the assay, amplification of reference gene primers was used to estimate how many nucleated cells each sample contained. To quantify the absolute abundance of each unique TCRbeta CDR3 rearrangement, sequence reads were collapsed and filtered. For each sample, productive Simpson clonality was calculated as the square root of Simpson's diversity index across productive rearrangements. What TCRdb holds here is the immuneACCESS table cut down to in-frame rearrangements. Part of the clones is not present; checked against another copy, under half of the missing clones reflect an unresolved V gene, and the others are unexplained. The D gene and trimming were derived from the DNA, and the V and J assignments and clone size from that table. In this sample the table shows more than 110,000 clones, roughly 89% of which occur a single time. In total, the top ten clones hold about 2.9% of the sample.

Recombination linked TRBV2 to TRBJ1-4; perhaps TRBD1 is the D gene, with 5 bases matching. This clonotype originated in a man in his 60s with active or convalescent COVID-19. Material for sequencing was peripheral blood. The base sequence is TGTGCCAGCTTGGGGGGTAGGACTAATGAAAAACTGTTTTTT. Its amino acids are CASLGGRTNEKLFF.